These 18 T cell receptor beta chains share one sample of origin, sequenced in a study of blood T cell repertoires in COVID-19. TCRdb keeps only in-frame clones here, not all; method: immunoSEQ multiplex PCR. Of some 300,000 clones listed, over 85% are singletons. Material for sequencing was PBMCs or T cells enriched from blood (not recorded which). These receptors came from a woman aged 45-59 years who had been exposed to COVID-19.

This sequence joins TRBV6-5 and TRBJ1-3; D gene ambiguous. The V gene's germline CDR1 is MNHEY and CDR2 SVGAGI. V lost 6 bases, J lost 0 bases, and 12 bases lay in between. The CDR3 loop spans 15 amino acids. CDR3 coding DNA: TGTGCCAGCAGCTCCTGGGCAGTCTCTGGAAACACCATATATTTT. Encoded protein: CASSSWAVSGNTIYF.

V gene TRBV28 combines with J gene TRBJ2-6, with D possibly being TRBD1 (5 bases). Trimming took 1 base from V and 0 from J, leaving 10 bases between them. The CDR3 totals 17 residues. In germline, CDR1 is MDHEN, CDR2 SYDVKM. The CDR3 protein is CASSLSYRISGANVLTF. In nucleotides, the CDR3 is TGTGCCAGCAGTTTATCATACAGGATCTCTGGGGCCAACGTCCTGACTTTC.

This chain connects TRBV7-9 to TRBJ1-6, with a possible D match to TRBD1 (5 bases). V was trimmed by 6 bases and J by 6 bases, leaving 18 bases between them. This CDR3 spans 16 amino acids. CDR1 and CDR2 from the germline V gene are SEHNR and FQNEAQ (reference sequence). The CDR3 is CASSPSGVLSNSPLHF. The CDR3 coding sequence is TGTGCCAGCAGTCCTTCGGGGGTCCTTAGTAATTCACCCCTCCACTTT.

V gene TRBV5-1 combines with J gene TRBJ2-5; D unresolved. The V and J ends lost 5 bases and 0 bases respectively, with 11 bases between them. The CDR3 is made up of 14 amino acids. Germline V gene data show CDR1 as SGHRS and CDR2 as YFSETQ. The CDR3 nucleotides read TGCGCCAGCAGACCTCAGCGAAACCAAGAGACCCAGTACTTC. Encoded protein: CASRPQRNQETQYF. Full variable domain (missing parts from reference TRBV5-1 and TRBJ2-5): KAGVTQTPRYLIKTRGQQVTLSCSPISGHRSVSWYQQTPGQGLQFLFEYFSETQRNKGNFPGRFSGRQFSNSRSEMNVSTLELGDSALYLCASRPQRNQETQYFGPGTRLLVL.

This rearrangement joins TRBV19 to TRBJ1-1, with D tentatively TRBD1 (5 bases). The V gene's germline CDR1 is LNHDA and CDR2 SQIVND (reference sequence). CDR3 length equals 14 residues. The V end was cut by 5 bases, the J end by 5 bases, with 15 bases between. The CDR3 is CASSPGGGKTEAFF. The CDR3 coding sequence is TGTGCCAGTAGTCCCGGGGGAGGGAAGACTGAAGCTTTCTTT.

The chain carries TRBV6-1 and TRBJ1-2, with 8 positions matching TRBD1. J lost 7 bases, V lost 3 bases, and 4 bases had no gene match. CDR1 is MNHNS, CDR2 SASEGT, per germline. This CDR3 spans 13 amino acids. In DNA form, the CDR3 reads TGTGCCAGCAGTGAGGCCAGGGGGCTTGGCTACACCTTC. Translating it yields CASSEARGLGYTF.

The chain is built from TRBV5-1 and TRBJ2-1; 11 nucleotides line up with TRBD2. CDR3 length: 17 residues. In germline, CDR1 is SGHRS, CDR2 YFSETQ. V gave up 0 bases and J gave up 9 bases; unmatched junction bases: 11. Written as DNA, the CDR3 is TGCGCCAGCAGCTTGGCGGCTAGCGGGGGGATTACAGGTGAGCAGTTCTTC. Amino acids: CASSLAASGGITGEQFF.

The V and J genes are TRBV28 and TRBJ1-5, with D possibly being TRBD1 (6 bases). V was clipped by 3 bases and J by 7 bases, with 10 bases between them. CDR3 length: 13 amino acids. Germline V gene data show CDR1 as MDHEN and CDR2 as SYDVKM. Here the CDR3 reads CASSFGTLQPQHF. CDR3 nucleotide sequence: TGTGCCAGCAGTTTTGGGACATTGCAGCCCCAGCATTTT. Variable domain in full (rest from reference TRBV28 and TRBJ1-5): DVKVTQSSRYLVKRTGEKVFLECVQDMDHENMFWYRQDPGLGLRLIYFSYDVKMKEKGDIPEGYSVSREKKERFSLILESASTNQTSMYLCASSFGTLQPQHFGDGTRLSIL.

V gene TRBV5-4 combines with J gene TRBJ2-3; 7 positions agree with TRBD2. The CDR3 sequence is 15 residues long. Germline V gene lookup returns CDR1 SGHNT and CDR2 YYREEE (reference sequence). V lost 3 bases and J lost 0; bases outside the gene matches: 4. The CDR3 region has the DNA TGTGCCAGCAGCTCTGGGGGGGGAAGCACAGATACGCAGTATTTT. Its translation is CASSSGGGSTDTQYF.

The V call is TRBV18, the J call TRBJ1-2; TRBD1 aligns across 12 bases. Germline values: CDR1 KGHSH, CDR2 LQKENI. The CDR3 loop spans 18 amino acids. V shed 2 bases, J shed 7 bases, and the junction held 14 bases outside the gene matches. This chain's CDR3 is CASSPTGTGGASRFGYTF. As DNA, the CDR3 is TGTGCCAGCTCACCAACCGGGACAGGGGGCGCCTCAAGGTTTGGCTACACCTTC.

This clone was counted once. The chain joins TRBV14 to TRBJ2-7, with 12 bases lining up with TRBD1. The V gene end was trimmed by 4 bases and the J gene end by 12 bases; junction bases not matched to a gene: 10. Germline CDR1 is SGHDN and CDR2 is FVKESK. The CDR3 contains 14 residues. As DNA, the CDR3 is TGTGCCAGCAGCCCAGCGGGACAGGGGGCGAGGGGGTACTTC. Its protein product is CASSPAGQGARGYF.

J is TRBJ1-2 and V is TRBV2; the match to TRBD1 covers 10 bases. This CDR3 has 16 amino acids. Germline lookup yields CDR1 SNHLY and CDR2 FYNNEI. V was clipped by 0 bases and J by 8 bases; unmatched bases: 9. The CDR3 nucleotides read TGTGCCAGCAGTGAAGCGATAGTGGGGACAGGGGTCGGCTACACCTTC. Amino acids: CASSEAIVGTGVGYTF.

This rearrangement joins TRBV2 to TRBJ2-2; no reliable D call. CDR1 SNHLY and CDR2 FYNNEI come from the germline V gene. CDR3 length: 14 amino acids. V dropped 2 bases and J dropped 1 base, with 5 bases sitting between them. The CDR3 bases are TGTGCCAGCAGTGAAAACAGGAACACCGGGGAGCTGTTTTTT. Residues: CASSENRNTGELFF.

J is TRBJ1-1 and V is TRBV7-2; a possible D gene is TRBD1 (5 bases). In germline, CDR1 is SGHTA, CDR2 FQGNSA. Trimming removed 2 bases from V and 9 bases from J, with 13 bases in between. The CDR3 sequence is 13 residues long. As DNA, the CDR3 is TGTGCCAGCAGCTTAAGGCGGGGGGGTCAAGCTTTCTTT. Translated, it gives CASSLRRGGQAFF.

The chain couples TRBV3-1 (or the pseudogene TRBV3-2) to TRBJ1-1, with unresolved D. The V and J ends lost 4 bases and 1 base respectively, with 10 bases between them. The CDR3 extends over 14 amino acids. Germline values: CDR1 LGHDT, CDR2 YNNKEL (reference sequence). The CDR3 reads CASSLAGRNTEAFF. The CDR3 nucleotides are TGTGCCAGCAGCCTCGCCGGGAGGAACACTGAAGCTTTCTTT.

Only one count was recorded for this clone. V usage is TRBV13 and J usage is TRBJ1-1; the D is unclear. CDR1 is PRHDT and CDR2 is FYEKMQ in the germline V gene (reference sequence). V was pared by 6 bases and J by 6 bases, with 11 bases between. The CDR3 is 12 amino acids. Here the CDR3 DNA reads TGTGCCAGCAGAATGGCCGGGTCTGAAGCTTTCTTT. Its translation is CASRMAGSEAFF.

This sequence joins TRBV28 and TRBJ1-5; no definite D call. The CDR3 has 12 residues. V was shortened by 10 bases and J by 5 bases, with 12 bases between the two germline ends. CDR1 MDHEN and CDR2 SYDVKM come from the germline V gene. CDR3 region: CATSGVDQPQHF. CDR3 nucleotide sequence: TGTGCCACCTCAGGTGTCGATCAGCCCCAGCATTTT.

The CDR3 DNA is TGTGCCAGCAGTTCTCGGACAGGGGGTGAGCAGTACTTC. It is translated as CASSSRTGGEQYF. This sequence joins TRBV28 and TRBJ2-7; 10 positions agree with TRBD1. Germline V gene sequence: CDR1 MDHEN, CDR2 SYDVKM. The J segment lost 7 bases and the V segment lost 4 bases, leaving 4 bases of the junction unmatched. The CDR3 runs 13 residues.